This T cell receptor (beta chain) was retrieved from a study of cytomegalovirus exposure and HLA in healthy donors. The CDR3 spans 16 residues. Germline lookup yields CDR1 SGHTA and CDR2 FQGNSA. J lost 2 bases, V lost 5 bases, and 10 bases had no gene match. Vbeta (60) and Jbeta (13) primers were used in the PCR. Produced via immunoSEQ multiplex PCR; TCRdb's table is partial and in-frame only. The table has 150,000 to 200,000 clones, around four fifths seen once. This clone appeared a single time. Sequenced input: PBMCs. The TCR comes from a woman in her twenties or thirties in good health and CMV-seronegative. The chain has TRBV7-2 and TRBJ2-3, with 7 nucleotides matching TRBD2. Written as DNA, the CDR3 is TGTGCCAGCAGCCTTTTGAGCGGGGCCTTCACAGATACGCAGTATTTT. Translation: CASSLLSGAFTDTQYF.